The following is a T cell receptor (beta chain) sequence with its context. The data were taken from a study of blood T cell repertoires in COVID-19. At the level of the study: Samples came from the United States, Italy and Spain, spanning acute and convalescent COVID-19. Nucleic acid was either cDNA or gDNA, and it came from T cells, B-cell-depleted T cells, or PBMCs.

In the original workflow: Scientists estimated how many nucleated cells there were by amplifying reference gene primers. This table comes from immunoSEQ multiplex PCR, and its TCRdb copy is limited to in-frame clones, with some not included. V, J and clone size are taken as reported in that table, and D and trimming were inferred from the DNA itself. The sample gives 70,000 to 95,000 clones, roughly 90% of which show up once; roughly 14% is in the top ten. The specimen was peripheral blood. This sequence was found in a man between 65 and 79 years old with active or convalescent COVID-19.

The CDR3 sequence: CASSVEKEHYGYTF. CDR3 nucleotide sequence: TGTGCCAGCAGCGTAGAGAAAGAGCACTATGGCTACACCTTC. The rearrangement joins TRBV9 to TRBJ1-2; D gene ambiguous. The V gene's germline CDR1 is SGDLS and CDR2 YYNGEE. The CDR3 contains 14 residues. With 0 bases removed from V and 3 bases from J, the gap between germline ends came to 9 bases. Looking up the rest from reference TRBV9 and TRBJ1-2 gives the full variable domain: DSGVTQTPKHLITATGQRVTLRCSPRSGDLSVYWYQQSLDQGLQFLIQYYNGEERAKGNILERFSAQQFPDLHSELNLSSLELGDSALYFCASSVEKEHYGYTFGSGTRLTVV.